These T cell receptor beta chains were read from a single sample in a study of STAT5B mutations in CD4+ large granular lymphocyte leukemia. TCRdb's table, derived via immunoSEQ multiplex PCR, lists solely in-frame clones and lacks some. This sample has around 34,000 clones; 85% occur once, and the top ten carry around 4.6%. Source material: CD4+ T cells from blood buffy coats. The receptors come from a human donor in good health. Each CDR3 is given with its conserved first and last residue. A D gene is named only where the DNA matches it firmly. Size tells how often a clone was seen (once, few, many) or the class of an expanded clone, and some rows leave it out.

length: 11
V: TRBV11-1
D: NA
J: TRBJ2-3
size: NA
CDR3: CASSFTDTQYF
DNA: TGTGCCAGCAGCTTCACAGATACGCAGTATTTT

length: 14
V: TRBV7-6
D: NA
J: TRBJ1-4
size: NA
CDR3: CASSFHGAPEKLFF
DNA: TGTGCCAGCAGCTTCCATGGGGCGCCGGAAAAACTGTTTTTT

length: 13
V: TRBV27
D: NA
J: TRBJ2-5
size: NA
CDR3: CASSLTGLETQYF
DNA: TGTGCCAGCAGTTTAACAGGGCTTGAGACCCAGTACTTC

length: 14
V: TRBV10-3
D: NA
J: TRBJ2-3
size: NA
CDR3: CAITGGGRTDTQYF
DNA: TGTGCCATCACAGGGGGAGGAAGAACAGATACGCAGTATTTT

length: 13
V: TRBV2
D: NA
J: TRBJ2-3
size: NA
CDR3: CASRPGPPDTQYF
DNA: TGTGCCAGCAGGCCCGGACCGCCAGATACGCAGTATTTT

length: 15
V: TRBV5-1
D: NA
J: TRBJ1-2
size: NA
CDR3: CASSTAQSGVYGYTF
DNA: TGCGCCAGCAGCACCGCACAGTCAGGGGTATATGGCTACACCTTC

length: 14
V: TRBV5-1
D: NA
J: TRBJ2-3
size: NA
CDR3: CASRRQASTDTQYF
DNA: TGCGCCAGCAGACGACAGGCGAGCACAGATACGCAGTATTTT

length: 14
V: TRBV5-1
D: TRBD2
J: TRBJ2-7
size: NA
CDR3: CASSLSSGTYEQYF
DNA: TGCGCCAGCAGCTTGTCCAGCGGGACCTACGAGCAGTACTTC

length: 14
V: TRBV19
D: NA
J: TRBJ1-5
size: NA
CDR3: CASTLFYRVQPQHF
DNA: TGTGCCAGTACTTTATTCTACAGGGTACAGCCCCAGCATTTT

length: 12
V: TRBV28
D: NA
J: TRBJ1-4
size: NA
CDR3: CASSSGTKKLFF
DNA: TGTGCCAGCAGTTCCGGGACAAAAAAACTGTTTTTT

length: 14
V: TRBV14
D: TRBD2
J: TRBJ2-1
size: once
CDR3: CASSQGLAGNQQFF
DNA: TGTGCCAGCAGCCAAGGCCTAGCGGGAAACCAGCAGTTCTTC

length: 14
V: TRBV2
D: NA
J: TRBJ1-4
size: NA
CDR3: CASRVTGRVEKLFF
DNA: TGTGCCAGCAGGGTAACAGGGCGCGTTGAAAAACTGTTTTTT

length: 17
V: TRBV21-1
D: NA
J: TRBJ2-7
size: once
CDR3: CASSKKVGFGGYYEQYF
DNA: TGTGCCAGCAGCAAAAAGGTAGGATTCGGGGGTTACTACGAGCAGTACTTC

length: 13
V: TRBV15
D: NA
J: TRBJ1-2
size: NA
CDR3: CATSGDVNYGYTF
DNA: TGTGCCACCAGCGGAGATGTAAACTATGGCTACACCTTC

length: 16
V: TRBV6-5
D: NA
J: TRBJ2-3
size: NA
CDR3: CASSYSGTGSTDTQYF
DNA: TGTGCCAGCAGTTACTCTGGCACGGGCAGCACAGATACGCAGTATTTT

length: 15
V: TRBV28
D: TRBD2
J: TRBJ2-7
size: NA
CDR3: CASTPPGTSSYEQYF
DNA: TGTGCCAGCACCCCACCCGGGACTAGCTCCTACGAGCAGTACTTC

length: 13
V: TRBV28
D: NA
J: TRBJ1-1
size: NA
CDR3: CASSPGQNTEAFF
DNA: TGTGCCAGCAGCCCCGGACAAAACACTGAAGCTTTCTTT

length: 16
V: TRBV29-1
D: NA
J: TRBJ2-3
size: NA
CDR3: CSAYPNTPGSTDTQYF
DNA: TGCAGCGCATACCCCAACACACCAGGCAGCACAGATACGCAGTATTTT

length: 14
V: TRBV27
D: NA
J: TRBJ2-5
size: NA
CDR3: CASSLRDEEETQYF
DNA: TGTGCCAGCAGTTTACGTGACGAAGAAGAGACCCAGTACTTC

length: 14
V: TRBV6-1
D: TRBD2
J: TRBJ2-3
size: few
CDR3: CASSDKLATDTQYF
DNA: TGTGCCAGCAGTGACAAACTAGCGACAGATACGCAGTATTTT

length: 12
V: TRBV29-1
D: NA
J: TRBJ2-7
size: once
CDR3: CSVSGGSYEQYF
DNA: TGCAGCGTTAGCGGCGGCTCCTACGAGCAGTACTTC

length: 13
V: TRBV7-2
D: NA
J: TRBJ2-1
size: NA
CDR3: CASSIPPPNEQFF
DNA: TGTGCCAGCAGCATTCCTCCTCCCAATGAGCAGTTCTTC

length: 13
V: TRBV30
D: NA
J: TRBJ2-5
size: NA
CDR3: CAWSFNVQETQYF
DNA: TGTGCCTGGAGTTTTAACGTCCAAGAGACCCAGTACTTC

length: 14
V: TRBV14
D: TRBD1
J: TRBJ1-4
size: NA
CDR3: CASSRRTGNEKLFF
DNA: TGTGCCAGCAGCCGACGGACAGGGAATGAAAAACTGTTTTTT

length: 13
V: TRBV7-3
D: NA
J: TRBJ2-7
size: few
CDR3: CASSSGLKDEQYF
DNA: TGTGCCAGCAGCTCGGGCCTCAAGGACGAGCAGTACTTC

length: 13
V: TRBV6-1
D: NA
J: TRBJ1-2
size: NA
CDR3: CASSADWSGGYTF
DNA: TGTGCCAGCAGTGCCGACTGGTCCGGGGGCTACACCTTC

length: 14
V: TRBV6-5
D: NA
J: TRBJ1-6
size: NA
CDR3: CASSGFEDNSPLHF
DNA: TGTGCCAGCAGTGGGTTTGAGGATAATTCACCCCTCCACTTT

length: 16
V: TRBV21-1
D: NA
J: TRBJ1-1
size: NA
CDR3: CASSKGHRGLGTEAFF
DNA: TGTGCCAGCAGCAAAGGCCACAGGGGGCTCGGGACTGAAGCTTTCTTT

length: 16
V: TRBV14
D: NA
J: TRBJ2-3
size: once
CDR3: CASSQKDYYSTDTQYF
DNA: TGTGCCAGCAGCCAAAAGGATTACTATAGCACAGATACGCAGTATTTT

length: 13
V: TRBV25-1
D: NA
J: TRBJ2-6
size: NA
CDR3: CASSVTGANVLTF
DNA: TGTGCCAGCAGTGTCACTGGGGCCAACGTCCTGACTTTC

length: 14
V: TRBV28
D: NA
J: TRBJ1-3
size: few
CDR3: CASSRTGTGNTIYF
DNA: TGTGCCAGCAGTCGTACAGGAACCGGAAACACCATATATTTT

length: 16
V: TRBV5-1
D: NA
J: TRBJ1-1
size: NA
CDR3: CASSLGVGGRNTEAFF
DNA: TGCGCCAGCAGCTTGGGAGTAGGGGGGCGGAACACTGAAGCTTTCTTT

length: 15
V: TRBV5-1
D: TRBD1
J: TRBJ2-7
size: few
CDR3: CASSLAGTGTYEQYF
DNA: TGCGCCAGCAGCTTGGCCGGGACAGGGACCTACGAGCAGTACTTC

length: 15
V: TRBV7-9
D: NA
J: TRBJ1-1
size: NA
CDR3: CASSSRTDLNTEAFF
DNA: TGTGCCAGCAGCTCCCGGACAGACTTGAACACTGAAGCTTTCTTT

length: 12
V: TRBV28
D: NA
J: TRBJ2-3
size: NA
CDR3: CASSPSRDTQYF
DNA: TGTGCCAGCAGTCCCAGTCGGGATACGCAGTATTTT

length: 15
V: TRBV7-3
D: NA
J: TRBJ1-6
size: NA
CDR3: CASSSSGTKNSPLHF
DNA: TGTGCCAGCAGCTCCTCCGGTACCAAAAATTCACCCCTCCACTTT

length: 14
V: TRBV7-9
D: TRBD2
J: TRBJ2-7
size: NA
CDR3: CASSLGTSGDEQYF
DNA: TGTGCCAGCAGCTTAGGGACTAGCGGAGACGAGCAGTACTTC

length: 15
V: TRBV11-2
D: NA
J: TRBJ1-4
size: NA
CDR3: CASSQRGSPNEKLFF
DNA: TGTGCCAGCAGCCAGAGGGGCAGCCCTAATGAAAAACTGTTTTTT

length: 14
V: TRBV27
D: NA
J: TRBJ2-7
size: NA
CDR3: CASRAFGNLGREYF
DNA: TGTGCCAGCAGAGCTTTCGGGAACCTCGGTCGTGAGTACTTC

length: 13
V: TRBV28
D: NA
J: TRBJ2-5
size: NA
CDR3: CASSPPNTETQYF
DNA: TGTGCCAGCAGTCCCCCCAATACCGAGACCCAGTACTTC

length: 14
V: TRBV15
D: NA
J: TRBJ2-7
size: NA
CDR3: CATSRLGVGYEQYF
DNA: TGTGCCACCAGTCGTTTGGGAGTTGGGTACGAGCAGTACTTC

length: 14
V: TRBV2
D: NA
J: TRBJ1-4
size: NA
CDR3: CASSPQGWNEKLFF
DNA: TGTGCCAGCAGTCCTCAGGGATGGAATGAAAAACTGTTTTTT

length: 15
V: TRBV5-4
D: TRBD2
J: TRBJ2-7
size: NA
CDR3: CASSLAGREGYEQYF
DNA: TGTGCCAGCAGCTTGGCCGGGCGGGAGGGTTACGAGCAGTACTTC

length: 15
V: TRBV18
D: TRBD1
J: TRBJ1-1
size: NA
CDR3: CASSFSGTVNTEAFF
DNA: TGTGCCAGCTCATTTTCCGGGACAGTCAACACTGAAGCTTTCTTT

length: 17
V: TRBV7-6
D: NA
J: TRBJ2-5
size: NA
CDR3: CASSLVGRQLHQETQYF
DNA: TGTGCCAGCAGCCTAGTCGGGAGACAGTTACACCAAGAGACCCAGTACTTC